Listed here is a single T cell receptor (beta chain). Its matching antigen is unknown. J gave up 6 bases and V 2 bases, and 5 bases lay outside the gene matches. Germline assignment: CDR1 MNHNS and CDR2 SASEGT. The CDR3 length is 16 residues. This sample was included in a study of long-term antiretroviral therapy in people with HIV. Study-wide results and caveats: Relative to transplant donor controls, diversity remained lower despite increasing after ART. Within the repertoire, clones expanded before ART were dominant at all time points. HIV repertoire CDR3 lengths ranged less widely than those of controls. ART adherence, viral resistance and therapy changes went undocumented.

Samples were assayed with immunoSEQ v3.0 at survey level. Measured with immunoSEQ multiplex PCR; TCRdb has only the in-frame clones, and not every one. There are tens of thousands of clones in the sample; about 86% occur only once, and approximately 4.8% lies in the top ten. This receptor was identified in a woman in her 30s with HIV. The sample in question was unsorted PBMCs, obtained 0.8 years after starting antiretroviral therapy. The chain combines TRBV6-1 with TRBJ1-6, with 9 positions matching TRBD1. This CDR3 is CASSERTGASNSPLHF. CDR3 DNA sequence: TGTGCCAGCAGTGAAAGGACAGGGGCATCTAATTCACCCCTCCACTTT.